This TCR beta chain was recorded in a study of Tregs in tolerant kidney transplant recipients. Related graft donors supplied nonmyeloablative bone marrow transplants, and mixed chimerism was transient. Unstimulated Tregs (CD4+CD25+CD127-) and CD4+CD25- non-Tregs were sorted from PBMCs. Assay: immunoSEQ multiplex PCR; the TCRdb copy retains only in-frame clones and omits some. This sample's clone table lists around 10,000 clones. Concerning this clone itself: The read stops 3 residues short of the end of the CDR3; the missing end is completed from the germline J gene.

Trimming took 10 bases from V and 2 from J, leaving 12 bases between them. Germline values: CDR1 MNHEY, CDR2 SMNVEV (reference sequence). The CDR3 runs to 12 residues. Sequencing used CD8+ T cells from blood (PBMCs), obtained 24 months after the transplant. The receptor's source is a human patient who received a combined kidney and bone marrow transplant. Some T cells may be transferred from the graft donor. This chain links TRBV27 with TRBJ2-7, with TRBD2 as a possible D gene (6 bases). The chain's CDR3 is CATTSGAYEQYF. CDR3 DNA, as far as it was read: TGTGCCACCACCTCGGGGGCCTACGAG.